This T cell receptor (beta chain) was sequenced in a study of blood T cell repertoires in COVID-19. The study recruited exposed participants who had met a COVID-19 case within 2 weeks before entry. In its sample, this clone was seen once. Using immunoSEQ multiplex PCR, the repertoire was profiled, and TCRdb retains in-frame clones only, with some absent. Of more than 300,000 clones listed, approximately 91% are singletons. Trimming took 0 bases from V and 0 from J; bases not matched to a gene: 8. Germline lookup yields CDR1 SGHRS and CDR2 YFSETQ. This CDR3 comprises 17 residues. Sequencing used PBMCs or T cells enriched from blood (not recorded which). This TCR derives from a young woman who had been exposed to COVID-19. This chain uses TRBV5-1 with TRBJ2-5; TRBD2 agrees at 7 bases. The CDR3 region has the DNA TGCGCCAGCAGCTTGGCCCCAGCGGGGCCCAACCAAGAGACCCAGTACTTC. This translates into CASSLAPAGPNQETQYF.